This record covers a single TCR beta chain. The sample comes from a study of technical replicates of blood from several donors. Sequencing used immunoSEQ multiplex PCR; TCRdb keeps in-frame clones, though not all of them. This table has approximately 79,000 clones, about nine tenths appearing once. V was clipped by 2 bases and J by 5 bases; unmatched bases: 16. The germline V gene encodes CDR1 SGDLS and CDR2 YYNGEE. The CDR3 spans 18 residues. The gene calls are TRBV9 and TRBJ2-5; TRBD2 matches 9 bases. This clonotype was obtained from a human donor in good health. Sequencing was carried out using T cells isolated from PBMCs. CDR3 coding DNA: TGTGCCAGCAGCGTTGAAGCGGGAGGAGGGACCCCCAAGGAGACCCAGTACTTC. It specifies CASSVEAGGGTPKETQYF.